Listed below are T cell receptor beta chains from one sample, sequenced in a study of tissue T cells after allogeneic stem cell transplantation. The data were produced by immunoSEQ multiplex PCR, yet TCRdb's version contains in-frame clones alone and is incomplete. The top ten hold more than 1.5% of the sample, which has around 25,000 clones, about 90% seen once. Source: blood, taken before transplantation. The origin of the receptors is a male donor older than 55 who later had graft-versus-host disease after an allogeneic stem cell transplant. Each CDR3 is given with its conserved first and last residue.

j_gene: TRBJ2-2
v_gene: TRBV5-1
CDR3aa: CASSAPGTNTGELFF

j_gene: TRBJ2-7
v_gene: TRBV6-8
CDR3aa: CASSSGGGDPYEQYF

j_gene: TRBJ1-3
v_gene: TRBV19
CDR3aa: CASSIEGSSGNTIYF

j_gene: TRBJ1-1
v_gene: TRBV11-2
CDR3aa: CASDVGLNTEAFF

j_gene: TRBJ2-7
v_gene: TRBV28
CDR3aa: CASSFPGGEYEQYF

j_gene: TRBJ1-6
v_gene: TRBV27
CDR3aa: CASSLRQGISSYNSPLHF

j_gene: TRBJ1-4
v_gene: TRBV5-1
CDR3aa: CASSLVQGATNEKLFF

j_gene: TRBJ2-5
v_gene: TRBV7-6
CDR3aa: CASSLGGAQYF

j_gene: TRBJ2-1
v_gene: TRBV7-9
CDR3aa: CASSLQGANEQFF

j_gene: TRBJ2-7
v_gene: TRBV28
CDR3aa: CASSLYGYEQYF

j_gene: TRBJ2-7
v_gene: TRBV3-1/TRBV3-2
CDR3aa: CASSQVYEQYF

j_gene: TRBJ2-7
v_gene: TRBV28
CDR3aa: CASLTLGGGEQYF

j_gene: TRBJ1-2
v_gene: TRBV29-1
CDR3aa: CTTSGYTF

j_gene: TRBJ2-5
v_gene: TRBV5-1
CDR3aa: CASSPSQETQYF

j_gene: TRBJ1-1
v_gene: TRBV7-3
CDR3aa: CASSRGTLNTEAFF

j_gene: TRBJ2-7
v_gene: TRBV18
CDR3aa: CASSQTSGAYEQYF

j_gene: TRBJ2-2
v_gene: TRBV2
CDR3aa: CASRLDTTGELFF

j_gene: TRBJ2-4
v_gene: TRBV30
CDR3aa: CAWSSDWASKNIQYF

j_gene: TRBJ1-2
v_gene: TRBV28
CDR3aa: CASSLPGPNYGYTF

j_gene: TRBJ2-5
v_gene: TRBV11-2
CDR3aa: CASSLGTRGYQETQYF

j_gene: TRBJ2-5
v_gene: TRBV29-1
CDR3aa: CSVGTGPQETQYF

j_gene: TRBJ2-7
v_gene: TRBV6-5
CDR3aa: CASDSYKQYF

j_gene: TRBJ1-3
v_gene: TRBV2
CDR3aa: CASSEIRGEYTIYF

j_gene: TRBJ2-2
v_gene: TRBV6-2/TRBV6-3
CDR3aa: CASSSRTGGAVGELFF

j_gene: TRBJ2-3
v_gene: TRBV30
CDR3aa: CAWSDIQRVTDTQYF

j_gene: TRBJ2-2
v_gene: TRBV5-1
CDR3aa: CASSLAWTGGHTGELFF

j_gene: TRBJ2-3
v_gene: TRBV7-2
CDR3aa: CASSLERGGQYF

j_gene: TRBJ1-4
v_gene: TRBV18
CDR3aa: CASSPTTVFEKLFF

j_gene: TRBJ2-2
v_gene: TRBV24-1
CDR3aa: CATSDQIGELFF

j_gene: TRBJ2-2
v_gene: TRBV6-1
CDR3aa: CASSETSGGPNTGELFF

j_gene: TRBJ2-3
v_gene: TRBV3-1/TRBV3-2
CDR3aa: CASSRNLINGDTQYF

j_gene: TRBJ2-1
v_gene: TRBV28
CDR3aa: CASKSGGGYNEQFF

j_gene: TRBJ2-1
v_gene: TRBV7-2
CDR3aa: CANSGALNNEQFF

j_gene: TRBJ1-1
v_gene: TRBV4-2
CDR3aa: CASSQEDTIRGTEAFF

j_gene: TRBJ2-2
v_gene: TRBV11-3
CDR3aa: CATQGSAGELFF

j_gene: TRBJ2-5
v_gene: TRBV28
CDR3aa: CASSLHRERETQYF

j_gene: TRBJ2-7
v_gene: TRBV12-5
CDR3aa: CASGLEGTVSYEQYF

j_gene: TRBJ2-5
v_gene: TRBV29-1
CDR3aa: CSYRGARGTQYF

j_gene: TRBJ2-1
v_gene: TRBV24-1
CDR3aa: CATSDGVDNEQFF

j_gene: TRBJ2-6
v_gene: TRBV18
CDR3aa: CASSPRTPSGANVLTF

j_gene: TRBJ1-2
v_gene: TRBV30
CDR3aa: CAWSVQGYGYTF

j_gene: TRBJ1-2
v_gene: TRBV3-1/TRBV3-2
CDR3aa: CASSNNRGYGYTF

j_gene: TRBJ1-1
v_gene: TRBV18
CDR3aa: CASSPPAGNRAEAFF

j_gene: TRBJ1-1
v_gene: TRBV7-2
CDR3aa: CASSLAGQGTAEAFF

j_gene: TRBJ1-6
v_gene: TRBV28
CDR3aa: CASSLPGQGILNSPLHF

j_gene: TRBJ2-7
v_gene: TRBV11-3
CDR3aa: CASSLGDSEHKNF

j_gene: TRBJ2-3
v_gene: TRBV28
CDR3aa: CASTRAGGTDTQYF

j_gene: TRBJ2-7
v_gene: TRBV29-1
CDR3aa: CSVDLGVGNEQYF

j_gene: TRBJ2-5
v_gene: TRBV15
CDR3aa: CATSRDPRQETQYF

j_gene: TRBJ1-4
v_gene: TRBV6-5
CDR3aa: CASRQNEKLFF

j_gene: TRBJ1-1
v_gene: TRBV12-3/TRBV12-4
CDR3aa: CASSFQANTEAFF